The 22 T cell receptor beta chains given below trace back to one sample, sequenced in a study of blood T cell repertoires in COVID-19. This table comes from immunoSEQ multiplex PCR, and its TCRdb copy is limited to in-frame clones, with some not included. The sample includes under 150,000 clones, just under 85% of them seen just once. What was sequenced was peripheral blood. All receptors derive from a woman aged 40 to 50 with active or convalescent COVID-19.

This chain uses TRBV29-1 with TRBJ1-4; D perhaps matches TRBD1 (5 bases). CDR3 size: 15 residues. Trimming left V 5 bases short and J 8 bases short, with 21 bases between. Germline CDR1 is SQVTM and CDR2 is ANQGSEA. CDR3 sequence: CSVLEAGGVWEKLFF. In DNA, the CDR3 is TGCAGCGTTCTCGAGGCGGGGGGAGTGTGGGAAAAACTGTTTTTT.

In regard to this clone: One junction end disagrees with the germline gene, perhaps due to a read error. The V and J genes are TRBV27 and TRBJ1-5; D perhaps matches TRBD1 (6 bases). Germline V gene sequence: CDR1 MNHEY, CDR2 SMNVEV (reference sequence). The CDR3 is 14 residues long. The CDR3 bases are TGTGCCAGCAGTTTAATACAGGGCAAGCAGCCCCAGCATTTT. Translated: CASSLIQGKQPQHF.

The V gene is TRBV28, the J gene TRBJ2-3; D might be TRBD1 (8 bases). V lost 3 bases and J 3 bases, leaving 16 bases between the germline ends. CDR1 is MDHEN, CDR2 SYDVKM, per germline. The CDR3 is made up of 16 amino acids. In nucleotides, the CDR3 is TGTGCCAGCAGTTTTGGGAGGGACAGGAGAACAGATACGCAGTATTTT. Translated, it gives CASSFGRDRRTDTQYF.

This clone was detected only once. V is TRBV30 and J is TRBJ2-7, with a possible D match to TRBD2 (5 bases). The ends were cut back, 0 bases at V and 2 bases at J, with 11 bases in the middle. The CDR3 runs to 14 residues. Germline CDR1 and CDR2: GTSNPN and SVGIG (reference sequence). The CDR3 DNA reads as TGTGCCTGGAGTGTCGGACTGGAGACCTACGAGCAGTACTTC. Protein: CAWSVGLETYEQYF. Supplemented by reference TRBV30 and TRBJ2-7, the full variable domain reads SQTIHQWPATLVQPVGSPLSLECTVEGTSNPNLYWYRQAAGRGLQLLFYSVGIGQISSEVPQNLSASRPQDRQFILSSKKLLLSDSGFYLCAWSVGLETYEQYFGPGTRLTVT.

In this sample, this clone turned up a few times. The chain combines TRBV18 with TRBJ1-1, with D possibly matching TRBD1 (6 bases). With 3 bases removed from V and 1 base from J, the gap between germline ends came to 12 bases. The CDR3 covers 15 residues. Germline CDR1 and CDR2: KGHSH and LQKENI. The CDR3: CASSPQGITNTEAFF. The DNA for the CDR3 is TGTGCCAGCTCACCTCAGGGGATAACGAACACTGAAGCTTTCTTT.

The V call is TRBV28, the J call TRBJ2-7; 12 nucleotides match TRBD1. The CDR3 sequence is 15 residues long. V trimming: 2 bases; J trimming: 7 bases; junction bases outside the gene matches: 6. Germline values: CDR1 MDHEN, CDR2 SYDVKM. The CDR3 sequence is CASSLMGQGAGEQYF. For the CDR3, the DNA is TGTGCCAGCAGTTTAATGGGACAGGGGGCGGGGGAGCAGTACTTC.

The chain links TRBV18 to TRBJ1-3, with D unclear. Germline V gene data show CDR1 as KGHSH and CDR2 as LQKENI. The CDR3 runs to 17 residues. V shed 3 bases and J shed 0 bases, with 15 bases lying between them. As DNA, the CDR3 is TGTGCCAGCTCACCGTTAAAACTACACCTCTCTGGAAACACCATATATTTT. Protein product: CASSPLKLHLSGNTIYF.

The genes are TRBV28 and TRBJ2-3, with TRBD1 identical over 8 bases. With 5 bases clipped from V and 8 bases from J, the junction kept 12 bases outside the gene matches. Germline V gives CDR1 MDHEN, CDR2 SYDVKM. This CDR3 comprises 15 residues. The CDR3: CASSPSTGAAGTQYF. The CDR3 DNA sequence: TGTGCCAGCAGTCCCTCGACAGGGGCGGCAGGTACGCAGTATTTT.

This clone has only a few counts. CDR3 loop: CASSPEGTGNTIYF. CDR3 DNA: TGTGCCAGCTCACCAGAGGGCACTGGAAACACCATATATTTT. The chain is built from TRBV18 and TRBJ1-3; no reliable D call. Germline V gene sequence: CDR1 KGHSH, CDR2 LQKENI. Trimming pared 2 bases from V and 2 bases from J, leaving 7 bases between. The CDR3 is 14 amino acids.

The V and J genes are TRBV19 and TRBJ1-6; no clear D gene. Germline CDR1 is LNHDA and CDR2 is SQIVND (reference sequence). CDR3 length: 16 amino acids. V was cut by 2 bases and J by 13 bases, with 21 bases left in between. CDR3 nucleotides: TGTGCCAGTAGTATATCTCGGCGGCAAAAGAGATCGCCCCTCCACTTT. Its translation: CASSISRRQKRSPLHF.

The chain links TRBV19 to TRBJ1-1, with 9 nucleotides matching TRBD1. V gave up 4 bases and J gave up 4 bases; unmatched junction bases: 19. The CDR3 totals 19 residues. Looked up from germline, CDR1 is LNHDA and CDR2 is SQIVND (reference sequence). The CDR3 spells CASSTGTGIEGFMGTEAFF. CDR3 in DNA: TGTGCCAGTAGTACCGGGACAGGGATCGAGGGCTTTATGGGCACTGAAGCTTTCTTT.

The V call is TRBV28, the J call TRBJ2-7; weak D call: TRBD1 (5 bases). Trimming took off 7 bases at V and 2 bases at J, with 9 bases between the two ends. This CDR3 has 12 amino acids. Germline values: CDR1 MDHEN, CDR2 SYDVKM. The CDR3, as DNA: TGTGCCAGCACCGCCAGGGCCTACGAGCAGTACTTC. Its protein is CASTARAYEQYF.

V is TRBV4-1 and J is TRBJ2-1, with D hard to call. Germline values: CDR1 MGHRA, CDR2 YSYEKL. CDR3 length: 13 amino acids. With 1 base removed from V and 9 bases from J, the gap between germline ends came to 10 bases. CDR3 loop: CASSQVLNGEQFF. CDR3 coding DNA: TGCGCCAGCAGCCAAGTACTAAACGGTGAGCAGTTCTTC.

The genes are TRBV11-3 and TRBJ2-1; 9 bases align to TRBD1. CDR3 length: 16 residues. Germline loops: CDR1 SGHNT, CDR2 YENEEA. Unmatched junction bases numbered 11, after V lost 3 bases and J lost 8 bases. This CDR3 is CASSFSQGQGTDEQFF. For the CDR3, the DNA is TGTGCCAGCAGCTTTTCCCAGGGACAGGGTACCGATGAGCAGTTCTTC.

This clone occurred once. V and J are TRBV6-6 and TRBJ2-3; D perhaps matches TRBD1 (5 bases). V lost 4 bases to trimming and J lost 3 bases, with 17 bases between them. Germline V gives CDR1 MNHNY, CDR2 SVGAGI (reference sequence). The CDR3 is 16 residues long. CDR3 in DNA: TGTGCCAGCAGTTCAGGGTCCGGACACCGAACAGATACGCAGTATTTT. This translates into CASSSGSGHRTDTQYF.

The CDR3 DNA reads as TGCGCCAGCAGATTCGAAGCGGGAAGCACAGATACGCAGTATTTT. It specifies CASRFEAGSTDTQYF. This chain joins TRBV5-1 and TRBJ2-3, with 7 bases fitting TRBD2. This CDR3 has 15 amino acids. Germline loops: CDR1 SGHRS, CDR2 YFSETQ. With V trimmed by 5 bases and J by 0 bases, 6 bases remained unmatched.

The chain uses TRBV11-2 and TRBJ1-6, with D hard to call. The V and J ends lost 2 bases and 11 bases respectively, with 13 bases between them. The germline V gene has CDR1 SGHAT and CDR2 FQNNGV. The CDR3 totals 14 residues. The CDR3 loop is CASSLPGFGAPLHF. The CDR3 DNA sequence: TGTGCCAGCAGCTTACCGGGGTTTGGGGCACCCCTCCACTTT.

The chain combines TRBV3-1 (or the pseudogene TRBV3-2) with TRBJ2-1; 11 bases match TRBD2. The CDR3 has 16 amino acids. V shed 3 bases, J shed 7 bases, and the junction held 8 bases outside the gene matches. From germline, CDR1 is LGHDT and CDR2 YNNKEL (reference sequence). The CDR3 DNA follows: TGTGCCAGCAGCCAGGGCCAACTAGCGGGGGTAAATGAGCAGTTCTTC. As protein: CASSQGQLAGVNEQFF.

This rearrangement joins TRBV18 to TRBJ1-1, with D possibly matching TRBD1 (6 bases). The V gene's germline CDR1 is KGHSH and CDR2 LQKENI. V lost 5 bases and J 2 bases, leaving 9 bases between the germline ends. The CDR3 is 13 residues long. The CDR3 sequence: CASSKDRNTEAFF. The CDR3 DNA reads as TGTGCCAGCTCAAAGGACAGAAACACTGAAGCTTTCTTT.

The chain recombines TRBV6-6 with TRBJ1-2; D is ambiguous. The germline CDR1 and CDR2 sequences are MNHNY and SVGAGI (reference sequence). Deletions cut 4 bases from V and 2 bases from J, with 8 bases between. There are 13 residues in the CDR3. CDR3 residues: CASSWEENYGYTF. The DNA of the CDR3 is TGTGCCAGCAGTTGGGAGGAGAACTATGGCTACACCTTC.

The chain links TRBV5-1 to TRBJ1-1; D gene ambiguous. CDR3 length: 17 amino acids. Trimming removed 0 bases at V and 1 base at J, with 16 bases between. Germline V gene lookup returns CDR1 SGHRS and CDR2 YFSETQ. The chain's CDR3 is CASSLDHSGVKNTEAFF. The CDR3 DNA follows: TGCGCCAGCAGCTTGGATCATAGCGGGGTGAAGAACACTGAAGCTTTCTTT.

The chain carries TRBV6-5 and TRBJ2-1; D uncertain. Trimming removed 0 bases from V and 0 bases from J, with 3 bases in between. The CDR3 has 14 residues. The germline V gene has CDR1 MNHEY and CDR2 SVGAGI. The CDR3: CASSYSRSYNEQFF. CDR3 nucleotides: TGTGCCAGCAGTTACTCGCGCTCCTACAATGAGCAGTTCTTC.